This entry describes one T cell receptor (beta chain). Its antigen is unknown. This entry comes from a study of cytomegalovirus exposure and HLA in healthy donors. Study results and limitations: Per a later analysis, HLA-associated TCR beta chains showed more clonal expansion than other, equally common TCR beta chains.

Primers for the PCR totalled 60 Vbeta and 13 Jbeta. The protocol was immunoSEQ multiplex PCR, while the TCRdb copy is restricted to in-frame clones and leaves out a portion. The sample holds 90,000 or so clones, about four fifths seen once. Source material: PBMCs. This sequence was found in a man aged 25-40 years in good health and CMV-seropositive.

Written as DNA, the CDR3 is TGTGCCAGCAGCTTGGTAGGGACTCTTGGAGGCTACACCTTC. It codes for CASSLVGTLGGYTF. The chain carries TRBV5-6 and TRBJ1-2; TRBD1 might be the D (5 bases). The CDR3 runs to 14 residues. Germline values: CDR1 SGHDT, CDR2 YYEEEE. Trimming took 0 bases from V and 8 from J, leaving 14 bases between them.